Sequencing of this T cell receptor (beta chain) was carried out in a study of regulatory T cells in long-lasting Graves disease. CDR3-region Arm-PCR and iRepertoire HTBI primers produced the TCR beta libraries. TCRdb re-analysed the multiplex PCR reads in MiXCR, keeping a single row per CDR3 protein. The sample lists more than 300,000 distinct CDR3 sequences, 16% occurring once. Time point given: newly diagnosed GD, antithyroid drugs for less than 3 months. From PBMCs, RNA was extracted and then used to make the TCR library. CDR1 and CDR2 from the germline V gene are SGHRS and YFSETQ. Trimming cost V 2 bases and J 3 bases, with 15 bases left between them. The CDR3 spans 15 residues. This clonotype was counted ten times or more. These records were also assigned to another study, of T cells in Graves' hyperthyroidism and ophthalmopathy.

This clonotype was obtained from a woman aged 18 to 35 with Graves disease. The rearrangement uses TRBV5-1 and TRBJ2-7; D is possibly TRBD2 (7 bases). Sequences were derived from peripheral blood mononuclear cells (PBMCs), sampled at new diagnosis, from a patient treated with antithyroid drugs. CDR3: CASSLRGGADYEQYF. In DNA, the CDR3 is TGCGCCAGCAGCTTAAGGGGGGGGGCCGACTACGAGCAGTACTTC. The whole variable domain, filled in from reference TRBV5-1 and TRBJ2-7, reads KAGVTQTPRYLIKTRGQQVTLSCSPISGHRSVSWYQQTPGQGLQFLFEYFSETQRNKGNFPGRFSGRQFSNSRSEMNVSTLELGDSALYLCASSLRGGADYEQYFGPGTRLTVT.